The 15 T cell receptor beta chains listed next were all sequenced from one sample in a study of blood T cell repertoires in COVID-19. Data came from immunoSEQ multiplex PCR; TCRdb stores just in-frame clones and leaves some out. The repertoire includes some 21,000 clones, 83% of them detected once, and 6.7% sits in the top ten. Sequenced material: peripheral blood. These receptors came from a human donor in a cohort sampled during active COVID-19.

This chain's CDR3 is CASSSDTNKNIQYF. The CDR3 coding sequence is TGTGCCAGCAGTTCCGACACGAACAAAAACATTCAGTACTTC. The chain carries TRBV6-2 or TRBV6-3 and TRBJ2-4; D is unclear. The CDR3 extends over 14 amino acids. Germline V gene sequence: CDR1 MNHEY, CDR2 SVGEGT. V was shortened by 4 bases and J by 3 bases, with 10 bases between the two germline ends.

The gene calls are TRBV4-1 and TRBJ1-1; 9 positions agree with TRBD1. V lost 1 base to trimming and J lost 4 bases; unmatched junction nucleotides: 4. Germline V gene data show CDR1 as MGHRA and CDR2 as YSYEKL. The length of the CDR3 is 15 residues. Here the CDR3 reads CASSQGNRGPTEAFF. Here the CDR3 DNA reads TGCGCCAGCAGCCAAGGTAACAGGGGGCCCACTGAAGCTTTCTTT.

The V gene is TRBV29-1, the J gene TRBJ2-3, with TRBD1 identical over 9 bases. CDR1 is SQVTM, CDR2 ANQGSEA, per germline. The CDR3 spans 16 residues. V shed 2 bases, J shed 1 base, and the junction held 7 bases outside the gene matches. The CDR3, as DNA: TGCAGCGTTGAATCCGGGACAGGGCTCGGCACAGATACGCAGTATTTT. This gives the protein CSVESGTGLGTDTQYF.

The rearrangement links TRBV18 to TRBJ2-2; weak D call: TRBD1 (6 bases). V was clipped by 2 bases and J by 5 bases, with 12 bases between them. There are 15 residues in the CDR3. Germline V gives CDR1 KGHSH, CDR2 LQKENI. CDR3 region: CASSPAQRGTGELFF. The CDR3 region has the DNA TGTGCCAGCTCACCAGCTCAAAGGGGGACCGGGGAGCTGTTTTTT.

The CDR3 is CASSPDRSEAFF. CDR3 DNA: TGTGCCAGCTCACCGGACAGGTCTGAAGCTTTCTTT. The J gene is TRBJ1-1, the V gene TRBV18; 7 nucleotides agree with TRBD1. The CDR3 sequence is 12 residues long. The trim removed 3 bases at V and 6 bases at J, leaving 1 base unmatched. The germline V gene has CDR1 KGHSH and CDR2 LQKENI. Variable domain in full (rest from reference TRBV18 and TRBJ1-1): NAGVMQNPRHLVRRRGQEARLRCSPMKGHSHVYWYRQLPEEGLKFMVYLQKENIIDESGMPKERFSAEFPKEGPSILRIQQVVRGDSAAYFCASSPDRSEAFFGQGTRLTVV.

V and J are TRBV19 and TRBJ1-5; 7 nucleotides agree with TRBD1. After removal of 6 bases from V and 0 bases from J, the junction contained 5 bases not matched to a gene. Germline V lookup: CDR1 LNHDA, CDR2 SQIVND (reference sequence). The CDR3 consists of 15 residues. The CDR3 nucleotides are TGTGCCAGTAGCCGGGACAGAAATAGCAATCAGCCCCAGCATTTT. Its translation is CASSRDRNSNQPQHF.

The rearrangement links TRBV19 to TRBJ2-6; no clear D gene. Looked up from germline, CDR1 is LNHDA and CDR2 is SQIVND (reference sequence). The CDR3 covers 13 residues. V gave up 4 bases and J gave up 15 bases, with 16 bases separating them. The DNA of the CDR3 is TGTGCCAGTAGTAACCTCGAACAGAGAAGCCTGACTTTC. As protein: CASSNLEQRSLTF.

The chain links TRBV9 to TRBJ1-2, with 8 bases lining up with TRBD1. CDR1 and CDR2 (germline): SGDLS, YYNGEE. The V gene end was trimmed by 3 bases and the J gene end by 7 bases; junction bases not matched to a gene: 11. The CDR3 consists of 15 residues. The CDR3 reads CASSAGQGVSGGYTF. The CDR3 coding sequence is TGTGCCAGCAGCGCAGGACAGGGAGTGTCGGGTGGCTACACCTTC.

CDR3 bases: TGTGCCAGCAGTTCCCTTCAGCGGGGTAACACAGATACGCAGTATTTT. It is translated as CASSSLQRGNTDTQYF. J is TRBJ2-3 and V is TRBV7-8, with 7 bases matching TRBD2. Germline V gene data show CDR1 as SGHVS and CDR2 as FQNEAQ. Trimming cost V 6 bases and J 2 bases; bases outside gene matches: 11. The CDR3 consists of 16 residues. Variable domain in full (rest from reference TRBV7-8 and TRBJ2-3): GAGVSQSPRYKVAKRGQDVALRCDPISGHVSLFWYQQALGQGPEFLTYFQNEAQLDKSGLPSDRFFAERPEGSVSTLKIQRTQQEDSAVYLCASSSLQRGNTDTQYFGPGTRLTVL.

This clone was seen a handful of times. This rearrangement joins TRBV2 to TRBJ2-3; possible D gene TRBD1, 5 bases. Between the trimmed V and J ends, which lost 11 bases and 0 bases, there was a span of 15 bases. Germline assignment: CDR1 SNHLY and CDR2 FYNNEI. This CDR3 spans 14 amino acids. The CDR3 coding sequence is TGTGCCTCCCTTTGGGGCACTAGCACAGATACGCAGTATTTT. Residues: CASLWGTSTDTQYF. Full variable domain (rest looked up from reference TRBV2 and TRBJ2-3): EPEVTQTPSHQVTQMGQEVILRCVPISNHLYFYWYRQILGQKVEFLVSFYNNEISEKSEIFDDQFSVERPDGSNFTLKIRSTKLEDSAMYFCASLWGTSTDTQYFGPGTRLTVL.

This chain uses TRBV27 with TRBJ1-2; D possibly corresponds to TRBD1 (5 bases). The germline V gene has CDR1 MNHEY and CDR2 SMNVEV (reference sequence). V was cut by 6 bases and J by 8 bases, with 19 bases left in between. This CDR3 spans 14 amino acids. The chain's CDR3 is CASRVHGAGGGYTF. The CDR3 DNA reads TGTGCCAGCAGGGTTCATGGGGCGGGAGGAGGCTACACCTTC.

The V gene is TRBV18, the J gene TRBJ2-5; 7 bases are shared with TRBD1. There are 14 residues in the CDR3. Germline assignment: CDR1 KGHSH and CDR2 LQKENI. The ends lost 3 bases at V and 1 base at J; junction bases unmatched: 2. The CDR3 nucleotides read TGTGCCAGCTCACCGGGACAGACCCAAGAGACCCAGTACTTC. Translation: CASSPGQTQETQYF. The full variable domain, with the rest looked up from reference TRBV18 and TRBJ2-5, is NAGVMQNPRHLVRRRGQEARLRCSPMKGHSHVYWYRQLPEEGLKFMVYLQKENIIDESGMPKERFSAEFPKEGPSILRIQQVVRGDSAAYFCASSPGQTQETQYFGPGTRLLVL.

The chain couples TRBV19 to TRBJ2-7; D is perhaps TRBD1 (6 bases). V was cut by 2 bases and J by 2 bases, with 7 bases left in between. Germline CDR1 reads LNHDA; CDR2 reads SQIVND (reference sequence). This CDR3 is built from 13 residues. CDR3 sequence: CASSIPGAYEQYF. In DNA form, the CDR3 reads TGTGCCAGTAGTATACCAGGGGCCTACGAGCAGTACTTC.

The CDR3 reads CASSGPGPGQVTSGANVLTF. In DNA form, the CDR3 reads TGTGCCAGCAGCGGACCGGGCCCGGGACAAGTGACATCTGGGGCCAACGTCCTGACTTTC. The chain joins TRBV7-6 to TRBJ2-6; possibly TRBD1 for D (6 bases). Trimming took off 5 bases at V and 1 base at J, with 24 bases between the two ends. The V gene's germline CDR1 is SGHVS and CDR2 FNYEAQ. The CDR3 totals 20 residues.

The chain couples TRBV5-8 to TRBJ2-6, with D possibly TRBD1 on 6 matching bases. The CDR3 spans 14 residues. Per the germline V gene, CDR1 is SGHTS and CDR2 is YDEGEE. Trimming left V 6 bases short and J 1 base short, with 8 bases between. CDR3 region: CASTRGSGANVLTF. CDR3 nucleotides: TGTGCCAGCACCAGGGGATCTGGGGCCAACGTCCTGACTTTC.